Given below is one TCR beta chain in context. Antigen unknown. Average productive template count per sample was around 43,000. TCRdb's table, derived via immunoSEQ multiplex PCR, lists solely in-frame clones and lacks some. This table holds about 5,500 clones, around 94% found once. This sample stems from a study of STAT3 mutations in large granular lymphocyte leukemia. Study-level results: Every T-cell large granular lymphocyte leukemia patient had at least one immunodominant TCR beta clonotype. In several patients, dominant TCR clone burden exceeded STAT3 mutant burden.

Germline CDR1 is SGHRS and CDR2 is YFSETQ. Trimming removed 3 bases from V and 2 bases from J; junction bases left unmatched: 16. CDR3 length: 20 amino acids. Material for sequencing was peripheral blood mononuclear cells. This clonotype was sampled from a man in his fifties or sixties with T-cell large granular lymphocyte leukemia. Some clones in this sample may be carry-over from other donors' samples. This chain links TRBV5-1 with TRBJ2-7; 14 positions match TRBD2. The CDR3 region has the DNA TGCGCCAGCAGCTGGACCTCGGGACTAGCGGGAGAGATCACCACCTACGAGCAGTACTTC. It specifies CASSWTSGLAGEITTYEQYF.